Listed below are T cell receptor beta chains from one sample, sequenced in a study of OX40 agonist ivuxolimab in advanced cancers. The assay was immunoSEQ multiplex PCR, and TCRdb's table has in-frame clones only and misses some. This table holds 57,000 or so clones, around 86% found once. Sequenced here: CD4+ or CD8+ T cells sorted from blood, sampled in a trial of the OX40 agonist ivuxolimab. The origin of the receptors is an adult with an advanced solid tumor such as melanoma, head and neck, liver or kidney cancer. CDR3s include the opening cysteine and the closing phenylalanine or tryptophan. The D gene is left open where the match is weak. The size of a clone is reported for some rows only, either as once, few or many, or as a class for expanded clones.

J gene,D gene,V gene,clone size,CDR3 protein,CDR3 DNA
TRBJ2-1,TRBD1,TRBV28,once,CASSNRGLENEQFF,TGTGCCAGCAGTAACAGGGGCCTCGAAAATGAGCAGTTCTTC
TRBJ2-7,TRBD2,TRBV28,-,CASSLGGSGHEQYF,TGTGCCAGCAGTTTGGGAGGGTCCGGTCACGAGCAGTACTTC
TRBJ1-1,TRBD1,TRBV5-5,-,CASSMEAGTGGAFF,TGTGCCAGCAGCATGGAGGCCGGGACAGGGGGTGCTTTCTTT
TRBJ1-2,-,TRBV30,-,CASIPGVGGGTGYTF,TGTGCCTCCATCCCGGGTGTCGGAGGGGGGACTGGCTACACCTTC
TRBJ1-2,-,TRBV18,-,CASSPSYGGANYGYTF,TGTGCCAGCTCACCCTCCTATGGGGGAGCTAACTATGGCTACACCTTC
TRBJ1-2,-,TRBV23-1,-,CASTLGGEGYTF,TGCGCCAGCACCCTAGGGGGGGAGGGCTACACCTTC
TRBJ2-1,TRBD2,TRBV4-3,-,CASSQGGGGAGEQFF,TGCGCCAGCAGCCAAGGCGGCGGGGGGGCTGGGGAGCAGTTCTTC
TRBJ2-6,-,TRBV19,-,CASSISPPGANVLTF,TGTGCCAGTAGTATAAGCCCTCCGGGGGCCAACGTCCTGACTTTC
TRBJ2-5,-,TRBV7-3,-,CASSLSDQETQYF,TGTGCCAGCAGCCTGAGCGACCAAGAGACCCAGTACTTC
TRBJ2-1,TRBD1,TRBV6-5,-,CASSLGQGPYNEQFF,TGTGCCAGCAGCCTGGGACAGGGCCCCTACAATGAGCAGTTCTTC
TRBJ2-7,TRBD1,TRBV7-2,-,CASSSQGGAYEQYF,TGTGCCAGCAGCTCCCAAGGGGGCGCCTACGAGCAGTACTTC
TRBJ2-3,TRBD2,TRBV28,-,CASTRSGGAIDTQYF,TGTGCCAGCACCCGAAGCGGGGGGGCCATAGATACGCAGTATTTT
TRBJ2-2,-,TRBV7-9,-,CASTGTYTGELFF,TGTGCCAGCACCGGGACCTACACCGGGGAGCTGTTTTTT
TRBJ2-7,-,TRBV15,-,CATSRSSGGQGPEQYF,TGTGCCACCAGCAGATCAAGCGGGGGACAGGGCCCCGAGCAGTACTTC
TRBJ2-5,-,TRBV5-1,-,CASSNPPLIETQYF,TGCGCCAGCAGTAACCCACCGCTAATCGAGACCCAGTACTTC
TRBJ1-1,-,TRBV6-1,-,CASGMNTEAFF,TGTGCCAGCGGGATGAACACTGAAGCTTTCTTT
TRBJ2-7,-,TRBV6-5,-,CASSYLRTENHEQYF,TGTGCCAGCAGTTACTTACGGACAGAAAACCACGAGCAGTACTTC
TRBJ1-2,-,TRBV4-2,-,CASSQDSKAFNYGYTF,TGTGCCAGCAGCCAAGATAGCAAGGCCTTTAACTATGGCTACACCTTC
TRBJ1-5,TRBD1,TRBV4-3,once,CASSQDGSRGMGHQPQHF,TGCGCCAGCAGCCAAGATGGGAGCAGGGGGATGGGACATCAGCCCCAGCATTTT
TRBJ2-7,-,TRBV23-1,-,CASSQSTGGAAYEQYF,TGCGCCAGCAGTCAATCTACAGGGGGGGCGGCCTACGAGCAGTACTTC
TRBJ2-1,TRBD1,TRBV6-4,-,CASSAGTGAFNEQFF,TGTGCCAGCAGTGCCGGGACAGGGGCTTTCAATGAGCAGTTCTTC
TRBJ2-7,-,TRBV10-3,-,CAISETAAYEQYF,TGTGCCATCAGTGAGACGGCCGCCTACGAGCAGTACTTC
TRBJ2-3,-,TRBV7-2,-,CASSSASGTQYF,TGTGCCAGCAGCTCAGCCTCGGGTACGCAGTATTTT
TRBJ1-6,-,TRBV2,-,CASSSDSFSLGSPLHF,TGTGCCAGCTCTTCGGACAGTTTTTCGTTGGGTTCACCCCTCCACTTT
TRBJ2-2,-,TRBV28,-,CASPSPNTGELFF,TGTGCCAGCCCCAGTCCTAACACCGGGGAGCTGTTTTTT
TRBJ1-1,-,TRBV28,-,CASSLYGGRTEAFF,TGTGCCAGCAGTTTATATGGGGGGAGGACTGAAGCTTTCTTT
TRBJ1-5,-,TRBV13,-,CASSLSKDQPQHF,TGTGCCAGCAGCTTAAGTAAGGATCAGCCCCAGCATTTT
TRBJ1-6,TRBD1,TRBV28,few,CASSPYPGTVNSPLHF,TGTGCCAGCAGTCCCTATCCCGGGACAGTTAATTCACCCCTCCACTTT
TRBJ1-5,-,TRBV19,-,CASSIKGWGGSNQPQHF,TGTGCCAGTAGTATTAAAGGTTGGGGAGGGAGCAATCAGCCCCAGCATTTT
TRBJ2-7,-,TRBV4-1,-,CASRRTEIVGGFYEQYF,TGCGCCAGCAGACGGACGGAGATCGTGGGCGGGTTCTACGAGCAGTACTTC
TRBJ2-1,-,TRBV9,-,CASSLEGEQFF,TGTGCCAGCAGCCTAGAAGGTGAGCAGTTCTTC
TRBJ2-3,TRBD2,TRBV7-3,once,CASSPRGGGADTQYF,TGTGCCAGCAGCCCTCGCGGGGGAGGCGCAGATACGCAGTATTTT
TRBJ1-4,-,TRBV25-1,-,CASSAEQGIGQKLFF,TGTGCCAGCAGTGCGGAACAGGGAATAGGGCAAAAACTGTTTTTT
TRBJ1-2,TRBD1,TRBV6-5,-,CASRDPGQGGIGYTF,TGTGCCAGCAGAGATCCGGGACAGGGGGGGATTGGCTACACCTTC
TRBJ2-7,TRBD2,TRBV6-5,once,CASRELAGYQEQYF,TGTGCCAGCAGGGAACTAGCGGGGTATCAGGAGCAGTACTTC
TRBJ2-5,TRBD2,TRBV30,-,CAWNVQAGSGETQYF,TGTGCCTGGAACGTACAAGCGGGGAGTGGAGAGACCCAGTACTTC
TRBJ2-3,TRBD1,TRBV5-1,-,CASSPRTGGDTQYF,TGCGCCAGCAGCCCCCGGACAGGTGGAGATACGCAGTATTTT
TRBJ1-2,-,TRBV19,-,CASSARGGNYGYTF,TGTGCCAGTAGTGCGCGGGGAGGGAACTATGGCTACACCTTC
TRBJ1-6,-,TRBV18,-,CASSPIREKNSPLHF,TGTGCCAGCTCACCAATCAGGGAGAAAAATTCACCCCTCCACTTT
TRBJ1-2,-,TRBV7-2,-,CASSFPPGQGYTF,TGTGCCAGCAGCTTCCCGCCAGGGCAGGGCTACACCTTC
TRBJ1-5,-,TRBV27,-,CASSLRRGNQPQHF,TGTGCCAGCAGTTTACGCAGAGGCAATCAGCCCCAGCATTTT
TRBJ2-2,-,TRBV19,-,CASSMVLAGPTGELFF,TGTGCCAGTAGTATGGTTCTGGCAGGACCTACCGGGGAGCTGTTTTTT
TRBJ2-4,TRBD2,TRBV7-8,-,CASSLGVPGLAGGKNIQYF,TGTGCCAGCAGCTTAGGAGTACCGGGACTAGCGGGGGGCAAAAACATTCAGTACTTC
TRBJ1-2,-,TRBV19,once,CASSILAAGYGYTF,TGTGCCAGTAGTATTCTCGCAGCGGGCTATGGCTACACCTTC
TRBJ1-5,-,TRBV5-1,-,CASSYSPREPQHF,TGCGCCAGCAGCTACAGCCCTAGGGAGCCCCAGCATTTT
TRBJ1-1,TRBD1,TRBV19,-,CASSPNPGQLNTEAFF,TGTGCCAGTAGTCCTAACCCGGGACAGTTGAACACTGAAGCTTTCTTT
TRBJ2-7,TRBD1,TRBV27,-,CASSLSSQGARYEQYF,TGTGCCAGCAGTTTATCTTCACAGGGGGCTCGGTACGAGCAGTACTTC
TRBJ1-1,-,TRBV7-3,-,CASSGQTNTEAFF,TGTGCCAGCAGCGGACAGACGAACACTGAAGCTTTCTTT
TRBJ1-1,-,TRBV7-9,-,CASSLGIRGYTEAFF,TGTGCCAGCAGCTTGGGGATAAGAGGTTACACTGAAGCTTTCTTT
TRBJ2-5,TRBD1,TRBV28,-,CASSLRTGATQETQYF,TGTGCCAGCAGTCTTCGGACAGGAGCGACACAAGAGACCCAGTACTTC
TRBJ2-1,-,TRBV7-2,-,CASSLDWGGYNEQFF,TGTGCCAGCAGCTTAGATTGGGGAGGCTACAATGAGCAGTTCTTC